This T cell receptor (beta chain) was documented in a study of OX40 agonist ivuxolimab in advanced cancers. Whole-study context: Dose-escalation patients' cancers were hepatocellular carcinoma, melanoma, renal cell or head and neck cancer. Three patients showed partial responses: one hepatocellular carcinoma and two cutaneous melanoma cases. General study findings and limits: Clonal expansion among partial responders at 0.1-3.0 mg/kg ranked near the lowest. Circulating CD4+ and CD8+ T cells showed clonal expansion by week 6 at 0.1 to 3.0 mg/kg.

Sequenced by immunoSEQ multiplex PCR; TCRdb stores in-frame clones only, minus some. Of fewer than 90,000 clones in the sample, roughly 80% were seen once. Germline V gene lookup returns CDR1 LNHDA and CDR2 SQIVND (reference sequence). Trimming took off 6 bases at V and 3 bases at J, with 18 bases between the two ends. The length of the CDR3 is 15 residues. On this clone: Its antigen is as yet unknown.

The chain joins TRBV19 to TRBJ2-7; a possible D gene is TRBD2 (5 bases). The sequence derives from an adult with an advanced solid tumor such as melanoma, head and neck, liver or kidney cancer. This sample comprised CD4+ or CD8+ T cells sorted from blood, obtained in a trial of the OX40 agonist ivuxolimab. DNA of the CDR3: TGTGCCAGTAGCGGCATCCCAGGTGGAGGCTACGAGCAGTACTTC. It encodes CASSGIPGGGYEQYF.